The entry below describes one T cell receptor beta chain. This clonotype was seen a handful of times. Its antigen remains undetermined. Per-base qualities were not stored, and no clone one base away is much larger. For CDR1 and CDR2, the germline V gene lists SNHLY and FYNNEI. Including the terminal cysteine and phenylalanine, the CDR3 comprises 15 residues. The sequence is cut down to CDR3 DNA, 45 bases in frame from base 1. Library method: 5' RACE. Sequencing relied on an Illumina HiSeq 2500. A second PCR of about 6 to 12 cycles was run with a J-beta primer mix and a sample-barcoded 5' primer. A unique molecular identifier was introduced onto each TCR beta cDNA molecule by a template-switch 5' adaptor carrying 12 random nucleotides. At least 2.5 million CDR3-containing paired-end reads were obtained from each sample. All of the RNA was converted into first-strand cDNA using the Mint cDNA synthesis kit, with a TRBC-specific oligonucleotide serving as the primer. After uracil-DNA glycosylase treatment, a first 18-cycle PCR used universal primers M1SS and BC2_uni_R on all cDNA. In the source study's methods: Each sample was normalized by randomly selecting 1 million high-quality reads, each carrying a distinct molecular identifier. Reads with shared molecular identifiers were discarded instead of being binned into consensus sequences. MiTCR, set to a Q25 quality threshold and the strictest error-elimination algorithm, was used for CDR3 identification, clonotype clustering and error correction. A nonparametric unseen species model with Euler transformation was used to estimate a lower bound on total TCR beta diversity. The public reads were reprocessed in TCRdb via fastp at Q25 and MiXCR, keeping in-frame beta chains. A single entry per CDR3 protein holds the most common genes and DNA from its merged rows. The V and J calls come from TCRdb's annotation, not from the publication. This sample comprises 1.4 million or so distinct CDR3 sequences, approximately 39% of them detected only once. The top ten hold just over 4% of the sample.

The sample is drawn from a study of blood T cells in healthy people across ages (dated by TCRdb to between 2015 and 2016). About the investigation overall: Template switching captured roughly one uniquely barcoded TCR beta cDNA molecule per two T cells in model experiments. To track age-related changes in TCR beta repertoire diversity, the study relied on deep sequencing normalized with unique cDNA molecular identifiers. The donors were divided into four age groups: young (average about 16 years), middle-aged (approximately 39), aged (roughly 66) and long-lived (around 80). To avoid experimental bias, donors of different ages were randomly spread across the sequencing lanes. The study analyzed two additional independent replicas of 1 million unique cDNA reads from the same blood draw for two donors, one aged 18 to 29 and one aged 80 or older. Paper-wide results and their limitations: The CMV infection status of donors was not known, potentially confounding age-related changes in expanded clonotypes. Since profiling was done on bulk unsorted PBMCs, naive and antigen-experienced compartments could not be conclusively compared. Total diversity estimates from one million sequenced T cells were considered lower bounds and underestimates. As age increased, observed TCR beta diversity per million T cells dropped in a roughly linear way, and a significant reduction was already evident by age 40. Compared with the aged group, more naive CD4+ T cells, fewer expanded clones and increased TCR diversity were shown by the long-lived group, suggesting age selection. A strong correlation was found between observed TCR beta diversity and the percentage of naive T cells measured by flow cytometry.

Systemically healthy Caucasian individuals from Russia, some 38 in total and aged 6 to 90 years, were included as donors. Each donor gave approximately 9.4 milliliters of peripheral blood, drawn into EDTA-treated Vacutainer tubes. Ficoll-Paque density-gradient centrifugation was used to isolate PBMCs, with at least 6.5 million per sample. Trizol reagent was used to extract total RNA from PBMCs, with at least 5.5 micrograms per sample. For every donor, an aliquot of PBMCs went through flow cytometry to measure the percentages of naive CD45RAhigh/CD27high T cells. The sequence was obtained from a woman aged 18-29 years in good health. Sequencing used blood. Here the chain combines TRBV2 and TRBJ2-7; the D call could be TRBD1 or TRBD2, with each sharing 5 bases. With the DNA end fitting TRBJ2-5 better, the J assignment may be wrong. Here the CDR3 is given as CASSEALGGTETQYF. The sequenced DNA is TGTGCCAGCAGTGAAGCGCTTGGGGGTACAGAGACCCAGTACTTC.